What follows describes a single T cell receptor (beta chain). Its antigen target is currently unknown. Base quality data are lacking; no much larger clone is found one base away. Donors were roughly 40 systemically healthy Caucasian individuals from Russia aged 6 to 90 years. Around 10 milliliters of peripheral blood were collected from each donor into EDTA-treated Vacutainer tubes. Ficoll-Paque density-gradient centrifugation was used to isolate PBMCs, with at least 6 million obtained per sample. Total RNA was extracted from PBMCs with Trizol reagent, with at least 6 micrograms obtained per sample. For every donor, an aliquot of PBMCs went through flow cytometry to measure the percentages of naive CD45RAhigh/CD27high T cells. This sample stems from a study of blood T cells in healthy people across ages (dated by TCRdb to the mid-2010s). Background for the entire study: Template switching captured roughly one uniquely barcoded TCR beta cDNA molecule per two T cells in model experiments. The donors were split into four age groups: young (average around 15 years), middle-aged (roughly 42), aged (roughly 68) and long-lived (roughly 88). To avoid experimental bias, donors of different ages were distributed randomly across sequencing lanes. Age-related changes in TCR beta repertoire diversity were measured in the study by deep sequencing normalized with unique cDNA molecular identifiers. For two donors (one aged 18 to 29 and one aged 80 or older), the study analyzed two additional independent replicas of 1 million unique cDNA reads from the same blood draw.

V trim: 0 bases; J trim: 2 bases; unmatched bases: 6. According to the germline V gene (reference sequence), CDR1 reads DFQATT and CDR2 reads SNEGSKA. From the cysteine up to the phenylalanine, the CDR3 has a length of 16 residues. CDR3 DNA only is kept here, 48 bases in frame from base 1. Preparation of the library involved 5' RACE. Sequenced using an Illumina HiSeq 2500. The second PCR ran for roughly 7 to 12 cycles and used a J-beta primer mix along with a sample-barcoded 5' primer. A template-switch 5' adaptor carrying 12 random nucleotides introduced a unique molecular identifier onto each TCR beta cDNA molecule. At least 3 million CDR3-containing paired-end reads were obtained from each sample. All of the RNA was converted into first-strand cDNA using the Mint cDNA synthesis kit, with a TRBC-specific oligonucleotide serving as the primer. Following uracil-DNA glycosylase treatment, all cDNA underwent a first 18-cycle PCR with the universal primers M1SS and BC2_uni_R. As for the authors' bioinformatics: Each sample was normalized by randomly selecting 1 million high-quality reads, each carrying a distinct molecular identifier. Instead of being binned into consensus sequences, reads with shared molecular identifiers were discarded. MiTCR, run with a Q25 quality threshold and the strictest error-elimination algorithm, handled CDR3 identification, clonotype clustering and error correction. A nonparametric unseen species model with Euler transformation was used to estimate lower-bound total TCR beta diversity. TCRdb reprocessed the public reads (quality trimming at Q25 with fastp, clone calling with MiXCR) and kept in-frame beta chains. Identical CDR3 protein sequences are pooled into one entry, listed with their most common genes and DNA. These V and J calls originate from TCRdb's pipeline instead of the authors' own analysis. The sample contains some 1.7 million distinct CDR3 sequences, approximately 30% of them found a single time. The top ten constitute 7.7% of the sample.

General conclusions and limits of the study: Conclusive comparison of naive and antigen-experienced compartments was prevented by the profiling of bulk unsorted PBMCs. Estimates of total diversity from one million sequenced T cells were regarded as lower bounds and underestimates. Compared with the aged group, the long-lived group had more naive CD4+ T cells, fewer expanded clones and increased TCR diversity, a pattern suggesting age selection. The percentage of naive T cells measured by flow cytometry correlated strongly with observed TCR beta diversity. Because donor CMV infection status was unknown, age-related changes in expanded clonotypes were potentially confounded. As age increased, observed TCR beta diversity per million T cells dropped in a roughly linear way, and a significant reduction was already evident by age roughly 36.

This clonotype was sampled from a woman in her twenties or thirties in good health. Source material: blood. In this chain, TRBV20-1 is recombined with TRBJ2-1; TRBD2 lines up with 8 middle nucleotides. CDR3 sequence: CSARDGRGGTYNEQFF. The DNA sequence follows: TGCAGTGCTAGAGATGGTCGGGGGGGCACCTACAATGAGCAGTTCTTC.